This TCR beta chain was sequenced in a study of cytomegalovirus exposure and HLA in healthy donors (dated by TCRdb to about 2017). As for the study more broadly: An earlier analysis of about 560 of the donors reported 276 Gb of sequence data and 95 million to 130 million unique TCR beta sequences obtained from around 180 million T cells. About 300 gigabases of sequencing data and 70 million to 85 million unique TCR sequences were included in an early release covering several hundred HLA-typed donors. Of the 398 genotyped donors, around 81% fell in the genetic ancestry cluster associated with self-reported Caucasian donors. The study aimed to test whether cataloging public T cell receptors could reveal signatures of past pathogen exposure. Using immunosequencing, the study profiled T cell repertoires from around 670 subjects and related those repertoires to cytomegalovirus serostatus. Along with the roughly 670-subject first cohort, a separate validation cohort of more than 90 different subjects was used. To predict cytomegalovirus infection status, the study combined high-throughput TCR immunosequencing, statistical association of individual TCRs with disease status, and machine learning. To study patterns of TCR occurrence, a later analysis re-analyzed previously published TCR beta repertoires from 666 donors and added high-resolution HLA genotyping. In the later analysis, no new phenotypic data were used to find candidate immune exposures; instead, reliance was placed on TCR beta sequences and their occurrence across donors. An earlier analysis of around 580 of the donors used high-throughput TCR beta sequencing to judge whether each TCR beta V gene segment behaved as functional or pseudogenic. Donor age, sex, ethnicity and CMV serostatus were compiled alongside the repertoire data. A later genetic analysis took genome-wide SNP genotypes for about three fifths of the 666 donors and used that subset as a discovery cohort. Every repertoire in the discovery cohort had been generated on one and the same sequencing platform. HLA typing covered class I and class II loci at four-digit resolution. Typing coverage varied by locus: 629-630 donors for A, B, C, DRB1 and DQB1; approximately 500 for DQA1; over 600 for DPA1; more than 450 for DPB1. Roughly five DR-DQ haplotypes were handled as single units for association and clustering because linkage in the cohort was strong. Among a few hundred genotyped donors of the cohort, an average of around 240,000 unique TCR beta nucleotide sequences were sequenced per donor, roughly 18% of them non-productive. Broad study findings and their caveats: A later analysis found that TCR association rates varied across HLA loci, with DRB1 alleles showing the most associated TCRs and HLA-C alleles the fewest. A total of 164 TCR beta chains were listed by the study as associated with cytomegalovirus. An earlier analysis of around 500 of the donors showed that most TCR beta V segments appeared in productive rearrangements either about 87% or about 30% of the time, which broadly matched IMGT annotations. According to a later analysis, most CMV-associated TCR beta chains appeared to be HLA-restricted, and the HLA associations seemed to be driven largely by CMV exposure. Compared with the approximately 670-donor mean, donors in an Asian-associated ancestry cluster had fewer N-insertions in productive TCRs, according to a later genetic analysis. While some public TCRs were present in many individuals, most TCR sequences turned up only very rarely across donors. Because HLA typing was unavailable for some donors at each locus, only the typed subset was used in association tests. About 15 rarely observed V segments, including chromosome 9 orphons, were excluded from the earlier analysis of just under 600 of the donors because counts were too low. When HLA alleles, especially DR and DQ, strongly co-occurred, attributing TCR associations to individual alleles was difficult. A further reported finding was that TCR beta sequences accurately predicted the HLA-A and HLA-B alleles for most subjects in the first cohort. A later genetic analysis associated a missense DCLRE1C variant with V-gene and J-gene trimming of TCR beta chains, and an independent cohort replicated the association. In vitro tests confirmed that three of the cytomegalovirus-associated TCR beta chains recognize cytomegalovirus antigens. Only TCR beta chains were sequenced in this cohort, and the absence of alpha or paired-chain data limited detectable features. Specific HLA alleles were associated with 15,000 to 20,000 TCR beta sequences at a false discovery rate of 0.05 in a later analysis. The presence/absence analyses assumed that sequencing depth was roughly uniform across donors, and that assumption may not be true. A later analysis found that HLA-associated TCR beta chains were more clonally expanded and had lower generation probabilities than equally common non-associated chains. A cluster of highly shared sequence variants was judged likely to represent a technical artifact of the sequencing pipeline. A later analysis reported that several top co-occurrence clusters appeared linked to parvovirus B19, influenza, CMV and Epstein-Barr virus. For the cohort, immune exposure information was limited to CMV serostatus. Correlated functional status among segregating V segments might be attributable to linkage disequilibrium, but an unknown experimental factor could not be ruled out. The classifier was reported to diagnose cytomegalovirus status with high specificity and sensitivity in both the original cohort and the validation cohort. The authors suggested that the approach could potentially be extended to other disease states and immunological phenotypes. Some IMGT-functional V segments, including TRBV6-2 and TRBV6-3, could not be told apart with the 87-base-pair reads, so those segments were excluded.

CDR1 and CDR2, looked up from the germline V gene, are KGHSH and LQKENI. V ends up 3 bases short and J 2 bases short, with an unmatched junction base count of 15. The CDR3 numbers 18 residues from cysteine through phenylalanine. Just CDR3 DNA is preserved here, 54 bases in frame from base 1. As regards this clone: Its antigen specificity is not known. Per-nucleotide qualities are absent, and no much larger clonotype sits a single base away.

Receptor libraries were prepared by the immunoSEQ multiplex PCR assay. A mixture of 60 forward primers for TCR Vbeta segments and 13 reverse primers for TCR Jbeta segments was used in the multiplex PCR. A multiplex PCR assay on genomic DNA amplified the CDR3 region of rearranged TCR beta genes. The Illumina HiSeq System was used to sequence the amplified TCR beta libraries as 87-base-pair reads. As for the authors' bioinformatics: In a later analysis, about 80 million unique TCR beta chains were counted across the roughly 670 repertoires, and roughly 11 million of these chains were shared by at least two donors. Raw reads were error-corrected and collapsed into unique sequences with a nearest-neighbor algorithm that merged closely related sequences to remove PCR and sequencing errors. V, D and J gene segments were assigned by aligning CDR3 sequences to IMGT reference sequences. Each retained sequence needed at least a six-nucleotide match to both a V gene segment and a J gene segment. A rearrangement was called productive if the CDR3 had no stop codons and remained in frame with V and J, and every other rearrangement was called non-productive. Following IMGT convention, CDR3 was defined as the stretch from the second conserved V-encoded cysteine up to the conserved J-encoded phenylalanine. The earlier analysis of about 610 of the donors excluded any sequence lacking an unambiguous match to a single V gene segment. In an earlier analysis of some 590 of the donors, a V segment was called functional when productive rearrangements were above 56.7%, and segregating when the standard deviation between donors exceeded 5%. To diagnose cytomegalovirus status from the catalog of TCR beta chain sequences, a statistical classification framework was built. In a later analysis, TCR nucleotide sequences were compared against IMGT/GENE-DB human TR gene sequences so that V and J genes could be assigned. The TCRdist pipeline was used in a later analysis to assign CDR3 sequences and most-parsimonious VDJ recombination scenarios. In a later analysis, each TCR beta chain was defined by its CDR3 amino acid sequence together with its V-gene family, and reads lacking a unique V-gene family were excluded. In a later analysis, nearly 600 highly shared, low-generation-probability nucleotide sequences were removed to address suspected cross-contamination and a sequencing artifact. In a later analysis, a clonal expansion index for each public chain was calculated from normalized within-repertoire ranks of inferred template counts. A later analysis computed generation probabilities with a VDJ recombination model fitted to out-of-frame rearrangements, and checked the results against IGoR. In a later analysis, TCR-TCR, TCR-HLA and TCR-CMV co-occurrence was scored with hypergeometric tests, and a repertoire-size bias correction was applied to TCR pairs. A later analysis estimated false discovery rates by permuting HLA or CMV assignments 20 times. In a later analysis, co-occurring TCRs were grouped with DBSCAN, and TCRdist sequence similarity was added when clustering was performed within HLA-allele-positive subsets. Co-occurrence clustering excluded repertoires with fewer than 30,000 or more than 120,000 public chains, plus five with anomalous nucleotide sharing. TCRdb mirrors the immuneACCESS table, restricted to in-frame sequences. Some clones are absent from its copies; in checked studies, under half trace to an unresolved V gene, and the reason for the others is unknown. The V and J calls and clone size come from that table; D and trimming were worked out from the DNA. A total of approximately 70,000 clones appear in this sample, roughly 78% of them only once. Around 10% of the sample belongs to the ten largest clones.

In total, approximately 690 healthy bone marrow donors made up the cohort. At the time of sampling, all cohort members were nominally healthy, though unrecorded immune exposures were likely present. The donor tested CMV seropositive, placing the donor among the roughly 300 seropositive members of the cohort. A peripheral blood sample was collected from each donor, and TCR beta sequencing was performed on peripheral blood mononuclear cells. Genomic DNA was extracted from the blood cell samples with the Qiagen DNeasy Blood Extraction Kit. Sequenced sample: PBMCs. The TCR originated in a woman between 40 and 55 years old in good health and CMV-seropositive. The chain uses TRBV18 and TRBJ2-5; TRBD2 aligns with 7 central bases. The CDR3 region has the sequence CASSPKRGTARVQETQYF. The DNA is as follows: TGTGCCAGCTCACCCAAGCGGGGAACGGCGAGAGTACAAGAGACCCAGTACTTC.